The TCR beta chain described here comes from a study of blood T cell repertoires in COVID-19. Study-wide context: Collection of acute and convalescent COVID-19 samples took place in the United States, Italy and Spain. PBMCs, B-cell-depleted T cells, or T cells were the source of the cDNA or gDNA that made up the material.

Authors' processing steps: Reference gene primer amplification in the assay estimated nucleated cell counts. The repertoire was sequenced with immunoSEQ multiplex PCR; TCRdb's copy has only in-frame clones and lacks some. V and J calls and clone size follow that table, whereas D and trimming were derived from the DNA. The sample lists more than 120,000 clones; roughly nine tenths were seen once. The CDR3 has 14 amino acids. V lost 2 bases to trimming and J lost 8 bases; unmatched junction nucleotides: 6. In germline, CDR1 is SGHNT, CDR2 YYREEE (reference sequence). The clonotype was recovered from a human donor in a cohort sampled during active COVID-19. This rearrangement joins TRBV5-4 to TRBJ1-2, with 10 nucleotides matching TRBD1. The sample comprised peripheral blood. CDR3 nucleotide sequence: TGTGCCAGCAGCTTATACGGGACAGGGGAAGGCTACACCTTC. This codes for CASSLYGTGEGYTF.